This paragraph reports one TCR beta chain. Its antigen is still unknown. The data stem from a study of cytomegalovirus exposure and HLA in healthy donors. PCR amplification relied on 60 Vbeta primers (plus 13 Jbeta primers). This table comes from immunoSEQ multiplex PCR, and its TCRdb copy is limited to in-frame clones, with some not included. The table includes about 150,000 clones, approximately 80% detected once. Notes on the study in general: As a later analysis showed, several of the most significant clusters appeared to be linked to common viral pathogens.

Germline values: CDR1 MNHEY, CDR2 SMNVEV (reference sequence). The CDR3 loop spans 14 amino acids. Trimming left V 4 bases short and J 3 bases short, with 13 bases between. This chain links TRBV27 with TRBJ2-7; D might be TRBD2 (6 bases). The sequenced material came from PBMCs. The TCR was taken from a woman aged 40 to 49 in good health and CMV-seronegative. CDR3 coding DNA: TGTGCCAGCAGTTCTCGACGGAGGGGCTACGAGCAGTACTTC. This gives the protein CASSSRRRGYEQYF.